This TCR beta chain was observed in a study of CD8+ T cells in alopecia areata. Study-level information: For the treated group, dosing was oral tofacitinib at 5 to 10 mg twice daily.

With regard to this clone: Its target is not known.

The sample's treatment: oral pan-JAK inhibitor, 5-10 mg twice daily. In alopecia areata patients, both lesional scalp punch biopsies and peripheral blood were collected. This CDR3 is built from 12 residues. Germline-derived CDR1 and CDR2 are SQVTM and ANQGSEA. The junction had 2 bases not matched to a gene; V was cut back by 4 bases and J by 3 bases. Once RNA had been extracted, it was reverse transcribed into cDNA to act as the sequencing template. Profiled with immunoSEQ multiplex PCR; TCRdb holds only in-frame clones, not every one. The repertoire consists of some 190,000 clones, with approximately 65% occurring once and the leading ten covering over 1%. Study observations and caveats: For lesional scalp, especially alopecia totalis/universalis, clonality was higher than in normal scalp.

The V and J genes are TRBV29-1 and TRBJ1-2, with TRBD1 identical over 7 bases. The sequence derives from a human donor with alopecia areata. This specimen was CD4+ T cells sorted from blood, taken at week 44, from a patient treated with tofacitinib. CDR3 coding DNA: TGCAGCGTTGGGGACAGCTACTATGGCTACACCTTC. This codes for CSVGDSYYGYTF.